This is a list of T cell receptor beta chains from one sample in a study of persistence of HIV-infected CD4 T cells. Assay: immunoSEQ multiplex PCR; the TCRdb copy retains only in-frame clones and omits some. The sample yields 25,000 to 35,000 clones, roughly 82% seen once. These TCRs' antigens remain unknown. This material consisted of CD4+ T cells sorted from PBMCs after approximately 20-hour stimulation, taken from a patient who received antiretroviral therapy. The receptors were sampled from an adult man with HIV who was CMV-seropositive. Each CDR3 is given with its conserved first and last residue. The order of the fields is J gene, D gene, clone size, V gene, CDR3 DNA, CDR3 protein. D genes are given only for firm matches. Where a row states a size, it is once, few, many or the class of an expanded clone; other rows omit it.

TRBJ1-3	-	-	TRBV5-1	TGCGCCAGCAGCTTGAATTACGGAGGGGGAAACACCATATATTTT	CASSLNYGGGNTIYF
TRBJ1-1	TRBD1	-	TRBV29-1	TGCAGCGTTTGGACAGGGCCGAACACTGAAGCTTTCTTT	CSVWTGPNTEAFF
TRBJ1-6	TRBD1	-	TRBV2	TGTGCCAGCTCGGGGACAGGGTTAGATTCACCCCTCCACTTT	CASSGTGLDSPLHF
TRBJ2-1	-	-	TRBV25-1	TGTGCCAGCTCCCCGGCGGGGCTCTACAATGAGCAGTTCTTC	CASSPAGLYNEQFF
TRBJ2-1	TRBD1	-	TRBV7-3	TGTGCCAGCAGCTTACAGGGGGCGCTTTTCGTTGGTGAGCAGTTCTTC	CASSLQGALFVGEQFF
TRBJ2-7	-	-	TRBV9	TGTGCCAGCAGCCCAGGTGGGAGCTCCTACGAGCAGTACTTC	CASSPGGSSYEQYF
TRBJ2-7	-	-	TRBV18	TGTGCCAGCTCAATCGGAGTTCGGGACGGCGAGCAGTACTTC	CASSIGVRDGEQYF
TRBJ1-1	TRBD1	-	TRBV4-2	TGTGCCAGCAGCCAAAAAGGGGGACAGGTCACTAGTCGAGCTTTCTTT	CASSQKGGQVTSRAFF
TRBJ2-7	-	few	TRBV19	TGTGCCAGTAGTATTAGAACGGACTCCTACGAGCAGTACTTC	CASSIRTDSYEQYF
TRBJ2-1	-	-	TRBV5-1	TGCGCCAGCATGAGTTGGAGGGGAGAAGATGAGCAGTTCTTC	CASMSWRGEDEQFF
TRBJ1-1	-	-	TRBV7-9	TGTGCCAGCAGCTTAGCGATAGGGTCCGGGACCGCCGTTGAAGCTTTCTTT	CASSLAIGSGTAVEAFF
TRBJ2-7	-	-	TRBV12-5	TGTGCTAGTGGTTCAGGGACGGGACGTTACGAGCAGTACTTC	CASGSGTGRYEQYF
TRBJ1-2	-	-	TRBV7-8	TGTGCCAGCAGCCACAGGCGAGGCTATGGCTACACCTTC	CASSHRRGYGYTF
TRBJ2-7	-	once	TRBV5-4	TGTGCCAGCAGCCCCCACGGGGGAAACTACGAGCAGTACTTC	CASSPHGGNYEQYF
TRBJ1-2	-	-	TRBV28	TGTGCCAGCAGTTTGGGCGGGCCCTCCTATGGCTACACCTTC	CASSLGGPSYGYTF
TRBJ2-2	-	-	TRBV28	TGTGCCAGCCGGTTGGCGGCGACCGGGGAGCTGTTTTTT	CASRLAATGELFF
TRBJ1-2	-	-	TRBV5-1	TGCGCCAGCAGCTTGGGAGACAGGCTGTTCTATGGCTACACCTTC	CASSLGDRLFYGYTF
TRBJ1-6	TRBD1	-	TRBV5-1	TGCGCCAGCAGCCCGGACAGGGGTAATTCACCCCTCCACTTT	CASSPDRGNSPLHF
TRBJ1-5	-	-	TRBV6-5	TGTGCCAGCAGTCGAAAGGGGGGCTCAAATCAGCCCCAGCATTTT	CASSRKGGSNQPQHF
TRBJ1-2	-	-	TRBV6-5	TGTGCCAGCAGCACGGACAGACAAAGCTATGGCTACACCTTC	CASSTDRQSYGYTF
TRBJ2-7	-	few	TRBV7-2	TGTGCCAGCAGCTTCACAGACAGGTCTCACGAGCAGTACTTC	CASSFTDRSHEQYF
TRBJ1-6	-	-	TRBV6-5	TGTGCCAGCAGTCCCCGCAATTCACCCCTCCACTTT	CASSPRNSPLHF
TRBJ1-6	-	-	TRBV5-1	TGCGCCAGCAGCGGGGAGGGGAGGAGTAATTCACCCCTCCACTTT	CASSGEGRSNSPLHF
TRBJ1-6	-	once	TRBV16	TGTGCCAGCAGCCAGGGTGCTAGTTCACCCCTCCACTTT	CASSQGASSPLHF
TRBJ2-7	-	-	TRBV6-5	TGTGCCAGCAGGCTACAGGAAGTTATCTACGAGCAGTACTTC	CASRLQEVIYEQYF
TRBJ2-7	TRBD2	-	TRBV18	TGTGCCAGCTCACCAAGGACGCCGGCGGGGGGACCCTACGAGCAGTACTTC	CASSPRTPAGGPYEQYF
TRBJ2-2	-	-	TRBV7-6	TGTGCCAGCAGCCCAGGGTTGAAGGGGGAGCTGTTTTTT	CASSPGLKGELFF
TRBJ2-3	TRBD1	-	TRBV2	TGTGCCAGCAGTATAGGGACAGCAGCAGATACGCAGTATTTT	CASSIGTAADTQYF
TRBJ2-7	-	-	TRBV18	TGTGCCAGCTCCCGGGGTTCCTACGAGCAGTACTTC	CASSRGSYEQYF
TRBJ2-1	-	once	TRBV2	TGTGCCAGCCACGATCGGGGGTATCCCTACAATGAGCAGTTCTTC	CASHDRGYPYNEQFF
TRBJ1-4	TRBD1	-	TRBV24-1	TGTGCCACCAGTGGCGGGACAGGGGAGGCAACTAATGAAAAACTGTTTTTT	CATSGGTGEATNEKLFF
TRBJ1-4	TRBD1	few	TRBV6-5	TGTGCCAGCAGTTACGGGAAACAGGGGGCGAGGGAAAAACTGTTTTTT	CASSYGKQGAREKLFF
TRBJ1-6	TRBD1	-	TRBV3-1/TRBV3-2	TGTGCCAGCAGCCAGGGACAGAATTCACCCCTCCACTTT	CASSQGQNSPLHF